What follows are 27 T cell receptor beta chains derived from one specimen sequenced in a study of blood T cell repertoires in COVID-19. Generated by immunoSEQ multiplex PCR, the TCRdb table keeps only in-frame clones and is missing some. The sample includes some 190,000 clones, around 85% of them seen just once. The sample taken for sequencing was PBMCs or T cells enriched from blood (not recorded which). These receptors were obtained from a woman aged 25 to 39 who had recovered from COVID-19.

CDR3 sequence (DNA): TGCGCCAGCAGTCAAAACGAAGAAGGACAGCCTACAACTAATGAAAAACTGTTTTTT. Translation gives CASSQNEEGQPTTNEKLFF. The chain joins TRBV23-1 to TRBJ1-4, with D possibly TRBD1 on 6 matching bases. TRBV23-1 is treated as an ORF (open reading frame) with a function not yet certain. CDR3 length equals 19 residues. V lost 2 bases and J 0 bases, leaving 19 bases between the germline ends.

The chain couples TRBV6-5 to TRBJ2-7; a weak D match, TRBD2 (6 bases). This CDR3 comprises 14 residues. With 0 bases removed from V and 7 bases from J, the gap between germline ends came to 13 bases. CDR1 MNHEY and CDR2 SVGAGI come from the germline V gene. CDR3 nucleotide sequence: TGTGCCAGCAGTTACTCGTGGGGGGTCAAGGAGCAGTACTTC. Its protein product is CASSYSWGVKEQYF.

The chain joins TRBV5-1 to TRBJ2-3, with a tentative D call TRBD1 (6 bases). Trimming took 2 bases from V and 10 from J, leaving 11 bases between them. The CDR3 consists of 12 residues. Germline V lookup: CDR1 SGHRS, CDR2 YFSETQ. The CDR3 spells CASSLKGDSQYF. The CDR3 DNA reads as TGCGCCAGCAGCTTAAAGGGGGATTCGCAGTATTTT.

This chain joins TRBV19 and TRBJ2-1, with TRBD2 identical over 10 bases. The V gene end was trimmed by 9 bases and the J gene end by 2 bases; junction bases not matched to a gene: 4. There are 14 residues in the CDR3. Germline V CDR1 and CDR2: LNHDA, SQIVND (reference sequence). CDR3 DNA sequence: TGTGCCAGCAAGCGGGGGGGCCCCTACAATGAGCAGTTCTTC. It is translated as CASKRGGPYNEQFF.

In this sample, this clone turned up once. The J gene is TRBJ1-1, the V gene TRBV27; a weak D match, TRBD1 (5 bases). V lost 3 bases to trimming and J lost 5 bases, with 13 bases between them. Germline V gives CDR1 MNHEY, CDR2 SMNVEV (reference sequence). This CDR3 is built from 14 residues. The CDR3 DNA reads as TGTGCCAGCAGTTTGGGGGGGTTAGGAACTGAAGCTTTCTTT. Translating it yields CASSLGGLGTEAFF.

V is TRBV7-8 and J is TRBJ1-3; weak D call: TRBD1 (6 bases). The V gene lost 5 bases and the J gene lost 2 bases, with 13 bases spanning the gap. CDR1 SGHVS and CDR2 FQNEAQ come from the germline V gene. The length of the CDR3 is 15 residues. The DNA of the CDR3 is TGTGCCAGCAGCCCACGGGACACCCCTGGAAACACCATATATTTT. Encoded protein: CASSPRDTPGNTIYF. The complete variable domain, with remaining parts taken from reference TRBV7-8 and TRBJ1-3, reads GAGVSQSPRYKVAKRGQDVALRCDPISGHVSLFWYQQALGQGPEFLTYFQNEAQLDKSGLPSDRFFAERPEGSVSTLKIQRTQQEDSAVYLCASSPRDTPGNTIYFGEGSWLTVV.

The chain has TRBV6-6 and TRBJ1-1; weak D call: TRBD1 (6 bases). CDR3 size: 14 residues. The ends were cut back, 6 bases at V and 8 bases at J, with 19 bases in the middle. Germline V gene lookup returns CDR1 MNHNY and CDR2 SVGAGI (reference sequence). CDR3 DNA: TGTGCCAGCAGCTCTGGTGGGTGGGGGGGCGAAGCTTTCTTT. Translated, it gives CASSSGGWGGEAFF.

The chain has TRBV11-2 and TRBJ1-1, with 8 bases that match TRBD1. CDR1 SGHAT and CDR2 FQNNGV come from the germline V gene. Germline trimming cut 2 bases from V and 5 bases from J; bases unmatched to any gene: 10. This CDR3 has 16 amino acids. CDR3 residues: CASSLPYQTGETEAFF. CDR3 bases: TGTGCCAGCAGCTTACCATATCAGACAGGGGAAACTGAAGCTTTCTTT.

The rearrangement links TRBV5-5 to TRBJ1-5; D is ambiguous. The CDR3 length is 15 residues. From germline, CDR1 is SGHKS and CDR2 YYEKEE (reference sequence). Trimming pared 2 bases from V and 5 bases from J, leaving 14 bases between. CDR3 nucleotides: TGTGCCAGCAGCTTACGGGGAGACCGGGATCAGCCCCAGCATTTT. Translating it yields CASSLRGDRDQPQHF.

This sequence joins TRBV6-5 and TRBJ2-3, with D tentatively TRBD2 (5 bases). The CDR3 has 15 residues. Germline V gene sequence: CDR1 MNHEY, CDR2 SVGAGI. V lost 7 bases and J lost 2, with 16 bases in between. The CDR3 sequence is CASTPWELHTDTQYF. The DNA of the CDR3 is TGTGCCAGCACCCCCTGGGAGCTCCACACAGATACGCAGTATTTT.

The chain has TRBV27 and TRBJ1-1; TRBD1 agrees at 7 bases. The CDR3 consists of 15 residues. V gave up 3 bases and J gave up 4 bases; unmatched junction bases: 8. Germline V CDR1 and CDR2: MNHEY, SMNVEV (reference sequence). CDR3 sequence reads: CASSFDRVSTTEAFF. CDR3 coding DNA: TGTGCCAGCAGTTTTGACAGGGTATCAACCACTGAAGCTTTCTTT.

CDR3 sequence: CASSKGGADRWGRSWAFF. CDR3 nucleotides: TGTGCCAGCAGCAAAGGAGGTGCGGACAGGTGGGGTCGGTCGTGGGCTTTCTTT. The chain joins TRBV21-1 to TRBJ1-1; the table's D call, TRBD1, was not checked against the DNA. TRBV21-1 is given as a pseudogene. This CDR3 has 18 residues.

The V gene is TRBV28, the J gene TRBJ2-5; TRBD1 matches 10 bases. This CDR3 comprises 19 residues. The V and J ends lost 2 bases and 2 bases, in that order; junction bases with no gene match: 14. The germline V gene has CDR1 MDHEN and CDR2 SYDVKM. CDR3 coding DNA: TGTGCCAGCAGTTTACGGTCTTTTATCGGGACAGGGGTACAAGAGACCCAGTACTTC. Translated, it gives CASSLRSFIGTGVQETQYF. Together with reference TRBV28 and TRBJ2-5, the CDR3 gives the full variable domain: DVKVTQSSRYLVKRTGEKVFLECVQDMDHENMFWYRQDPGLGLRLIYFSYDVKMKEKGDIPEGYSVSREKKERFSLILESASTNQTSMYLCASSLRSFIGTGVQETQYFGPGTRLLVL.

The rearrangement joins TRBV9 to TRBJ1-3; TRBD1 agrees at 11 bases. The CDR3 consists of 17 residues. Germline V gives CDR1 SGDLS, CDR2 YYNGEE. J lost 3 bases, V lost 1 base, and 6 bases had no gene match. The CDR3 loop is CASSVRPGTGGGNTIYF. The CDR3 nucleotides read TGTGCCAGCAGCGTACGTCCCGGGACAGGGGGTGGAAACACCATATATTTT.

V usage is TRBV10-3 and J usage is TRBJ2-7, with 7 bases lining up with TRBD1. Per germline, CDR1 ENHRY and CDR2 SYGVKD. The J segment lost 0 bases and the V segment lost 0 bases, leaving 26 bases of the junction unmatched. This CDR3 contains 23 residues. CDR3 region: CAISESAWARDREIFRISYEQYV. As DNA, the CDR3 is TGTGCCATCAGTGAGTCGGCTTGGGCCAGAGACAGGGAAATCTTTCGGATCTCCTACGAGCAGTACGTC.

The chain recombines TRBV28 with TRBJ1-5; TRBD1 aligns across 7 bases. Germline V gene lookup returns CDR1 MDHEN and CDR2 SYDVKM. The trim removed 4 bases at V and 9 bases at J, leaving 15 bases unmatched. CDR3 length: 16 amino acids. The CDR3 bases are TGTGCCAGCAGTTCCCATCTCAGGGACAGATCGGGGCCCCAGCATTTT. Translated: CASSSHLRDRSGPQHF.

DNA for the CDR3: TGTGCCACATCTCGAGGAGGAAGGGAGCTGTTTTTT. It encodes CATSRGGRELFF. The chain joins TRBV19 to TRBJ2-2, with TRBD2 as a possible D gene (5 bases). The CDR3 has 12 amino acids. Germline assignment: CDR1 LNHDA and CDR2 SQIVND (reference sequence). Trimming pared 10 bases from V and 9 bases from J, leaving 15 bases between.

The chain couples TRBV5-4 to TRBJ2-3; 15 bases are shared with TRBD2. The CDR3 contains 19 residues. CDR1 and CDR2 from the germline V gene are SGHNT and YYREEE (reference sequence). V was pared by 4 bases and J by 4 bases, with 13 bases of the junction left unmatched. The CDR3 loop is CASSQGLAGGSAMADTQYF. The DNA for the CDR3 is TGTGCCAGCAGCCAGGGACTAGCGGGGGGCTCTGCGATGGCAGATACGCAGTATTTT.

This rearrangement joins TRBV9 to TRBJ1-4; TRBD1 might be the D (6 bases). CDR3 size: 15 residues. Germline-derived CDR1 and CDR2 are SGDLS and YYNGEE. Trimming left V 4 bases short and J 7 bases short, with 17 bases between. CDR3 region: CASSPPGGRGEKLFF. The CDR3 region has the DNA TGTGCCAGCAGCCCCCCGGGGGGGCGCGGTGAAAAACTGTTTTTT.

This chain uses TRBV7-2 with TRBJ1-1; TRBD1 matches at 8 bases. CDR3 length: 15 amino acids. V was clipped by 5 bases and J by 1 base; unmatched bases: 6. The germline V gene encodes CDR1 SGHTA and CDR2 FQGNSA. The CDR3 DNA sequence: TGTGCCAGCAGCCCGCGGACAGGGCCGAACACTGAAGCTTTCTTT. Its protein is CASSPRTGPNTEAFF.

This clone was seen just once. The V and J genes are TRBV12-3 or TRBV12-4 and TRBJ2-7; D gene ambiguous. The CDR3 consists of 13 residues. V was pared by 10 bases and J by 0 bases, with 13 bases between. CDR3 residues: CATSPALSYEQYF. DNA of the CDR3: TGTGCCACCTCCCCTGCGCTCTCCTACGAGCAGTACTTC.

The chain carries TRBV10-3 and TRBJ1-1; D might be TRBD1 (5 bases). Between the trimmed V and J ends, which lost 6 bases and 7 bases, there was a span of 15 bases. The germline V gene has CDR1 ENHRY and CDR2 SYGVKD. CDR3 size: 13 residues. The CDR3 here is CAIRTAGANEAFF. The DNA for the CDR3 is TGTGCCATCAGGACGGCTGGGGCTAATGAAGCTTTCTTT.

This chain joins TRBV2 and TRBJ2-7, with a tentative D call TRBD1 (6 bases). Deletions cut 8 bases from V and 7 bases from J, with 18 bases between. CDR1 SNHLY and CDR2 FYNNEI come from the germline V gene. This CDR3 has 13 amino acids. As DNA, the CDR3 is TGTGCCAGCCACTCCGGGACACTTCGAGAGCAGTACTTC. This gives the protein CASHSGTLREQYF.

This chain connects TRBV28 to TRBJ1-2; no reliable D call. CDR1 is MDHEN and CDR2 is SYDVKM in the germline V gene. The CDR3 sequence is 19 residues long. V lost 3 bases, J lost 3 bases, and 26 bases lay in between. Here the CDR3 reads CASSFPISGYRSTDYGYTF. For the CDR3, the DNA is TGTGCCAGCAGTTTCCCTATCTCGGGATATCGCTCGACGGACTATGGCTACACCTTC.

The chain recombines TRBV11-2 with TRBJ1-5; D not resolved. The germline V gene has CDR1 SGHAT and CDR2 FQNNGV. CDR3 size: 13 residues. V lost 4 bases and J lost 4, with 8 bases in between. CDR3 sequence: CASSSDTNQPQHF. In nucleotides, the CDR3 is TGTGCCAGCAGCTCCGACACTAATCAGCCCCAGCATTTT.

The rearrangement uses TRBV9 and TRBJ2-2, with 7 bases aligning to TRBD2. V lost 5 bases, J lost 1 base, and 8 bases stayed unmatched. Germline V gene lookup returns CDR1 SGDLS and CDR2 YYNGEE. This CDR3 has 16 residues. CDR3 sequence (DNA): TGTGCCAGCAGTGCGGGGAGGGGACTGAACACCGGGGAGCTGTTTTTT. It codes for CASSAGRGLNTGELFF.

The gene calls are TRBV6-4 and TRBJ2-2, with D tentatively TRBD1 (5 bases). The CDR3 runs 13 residues. The germline gives CDR1 MRHNA, CDR2 SNTAGT. V was pared by 6 bases and J by 5 bases, with 10 bases between. CDR3 nucleotides: TGTGCCAGCAGAATACAGGAAACCGGGGAGCTGTTTTTT. Its translation is CASRIQETGELFF.